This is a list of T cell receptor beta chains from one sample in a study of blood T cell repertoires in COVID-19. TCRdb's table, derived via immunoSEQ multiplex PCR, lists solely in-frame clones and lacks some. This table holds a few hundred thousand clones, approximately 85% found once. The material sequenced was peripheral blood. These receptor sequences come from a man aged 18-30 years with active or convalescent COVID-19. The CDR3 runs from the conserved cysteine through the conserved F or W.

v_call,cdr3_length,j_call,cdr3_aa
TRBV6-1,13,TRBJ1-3,CASSDLAGNTIYF
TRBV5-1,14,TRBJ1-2,CASSLGGHSYGYTF
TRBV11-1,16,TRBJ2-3,CASSLVPGTMTDTQYF
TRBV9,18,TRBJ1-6,CASSGTPGGGRHNSPLHF
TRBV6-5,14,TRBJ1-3,CASSSTGAVNTIYF
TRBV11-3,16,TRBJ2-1,CASSLEGQGAYNEQFF
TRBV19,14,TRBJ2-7,CASSIGQKYYEQYF
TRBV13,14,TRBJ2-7,CASRIAGGSYEQYF
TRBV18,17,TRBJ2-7,CASSLQPITGTGGEQYF
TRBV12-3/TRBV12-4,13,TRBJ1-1,CASSLAQYGEAFF
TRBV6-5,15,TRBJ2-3,CASRGLAGSTDTQYF
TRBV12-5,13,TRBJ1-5,CASGLEENQPQHF
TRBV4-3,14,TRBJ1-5,CASSQVRVEQPQHF
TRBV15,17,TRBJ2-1,CATSSLAGAFSYNEQFF
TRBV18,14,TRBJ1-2,CASSPEQGAFGYTF
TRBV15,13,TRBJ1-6,CATSISENSPLHF
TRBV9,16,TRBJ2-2,CASSYRTGANTGELFF
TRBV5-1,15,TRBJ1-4,CASSLGTSSNEKLFF
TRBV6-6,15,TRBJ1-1,CASSHTARANTEAFF
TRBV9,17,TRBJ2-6,CASSVDQGGSGANVLTF
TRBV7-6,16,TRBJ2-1,CASSPQQGFVNNEQFF
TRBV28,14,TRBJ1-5,CASIQGGGSEPQHF
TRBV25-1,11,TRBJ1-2,CASSGGRGYTF
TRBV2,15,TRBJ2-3,CASSSTLSGGGTQYF
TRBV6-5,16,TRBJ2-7,CASSYSLLVGGNEQYF
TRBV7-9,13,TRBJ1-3,CASETGFGNTIYF
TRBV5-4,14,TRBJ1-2,CASSLQGMDYGYTF
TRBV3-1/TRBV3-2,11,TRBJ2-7,CASSPNYEQYF
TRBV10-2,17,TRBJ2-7,CASRRTSGGLSSYEQYF
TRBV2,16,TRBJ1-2,CASTTPTPGAPYGYTF
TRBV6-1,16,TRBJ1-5,CASSELPTGARQPQHF
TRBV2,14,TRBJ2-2,CASSWTGSVGELFF
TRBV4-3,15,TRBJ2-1,CASSYLGGRNNEQFF
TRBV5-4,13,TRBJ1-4,CATQTATNEKLFF
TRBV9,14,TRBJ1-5,CASSVGQSNQPQHF
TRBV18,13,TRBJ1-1,CASSLDGSTEAFF
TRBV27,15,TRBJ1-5,CASSNTGLGNQPQHF
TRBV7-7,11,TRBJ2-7,CASTSGGLWHF
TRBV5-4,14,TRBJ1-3,CASSSRDSGNTIYF
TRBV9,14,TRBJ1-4,CASSARQGNEKLFF
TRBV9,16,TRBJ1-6,CASSVDRGNWDSPLHF
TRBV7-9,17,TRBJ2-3,CASSPLRTGPLTDTQYF
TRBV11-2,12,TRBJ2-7,CASSLAGYEQYF
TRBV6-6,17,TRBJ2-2,CASSLGLAGGRTGELFF
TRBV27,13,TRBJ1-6,CASSLGSGSTLHF
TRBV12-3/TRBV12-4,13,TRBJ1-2,CASSFNSHYGYTF
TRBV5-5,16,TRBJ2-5,CASVGQPRDHQETQYF
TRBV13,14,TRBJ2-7,CASSLVGGGDEQYF
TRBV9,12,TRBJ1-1,CASSVEGAEAFF
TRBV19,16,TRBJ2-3,CASSIAGQGAGDTQYF
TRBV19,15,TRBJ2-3,CASSIAQGGTDTQYF
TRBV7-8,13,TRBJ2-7,CASTFTTVTEQYF
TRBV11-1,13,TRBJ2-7,CASSRDISYEQYF
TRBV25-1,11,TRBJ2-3,CASTRGDTQYF